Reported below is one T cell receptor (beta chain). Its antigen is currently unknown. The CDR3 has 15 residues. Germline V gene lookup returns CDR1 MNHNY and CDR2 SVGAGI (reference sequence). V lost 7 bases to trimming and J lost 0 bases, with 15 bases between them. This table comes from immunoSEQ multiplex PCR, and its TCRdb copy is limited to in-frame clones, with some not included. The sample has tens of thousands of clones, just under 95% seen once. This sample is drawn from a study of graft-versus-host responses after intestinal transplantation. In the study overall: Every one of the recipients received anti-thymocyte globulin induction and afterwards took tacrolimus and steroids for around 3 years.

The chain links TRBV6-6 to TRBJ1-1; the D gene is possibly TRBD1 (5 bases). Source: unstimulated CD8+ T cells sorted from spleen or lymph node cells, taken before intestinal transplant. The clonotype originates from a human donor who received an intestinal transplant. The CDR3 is CASTLGGAMNTEAFF. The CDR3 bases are TGTGCCAGCACGTTGGGAGGGGCCATGAACACTGAAGCTTTCTTT.